The TCR beta chain under discussion was sequenced for a study of a mutant IDH1 vaccine in newly diagnosed glioma. Study information: Patients received vaccination from 4-6 weeks after radiotherapy alone, or with temozolomide cycles. Patients arrived already treated with radiotherapy, temozolomide, or both, most having had both. Study-wide points: Seemingly, top peripheral T cell clonotype changes bore no relation to pseudoprogression.

Documented time point: week 47, end of study. Every vaccine dose comprised 300 ug of mutant IDH1 20-mer peptide plus topical imiquimod. Scheduled for weeks 1, 3, 5, 7, 11, 15, 19 and 23, eight vaccinations were given to patients. Turning to this clone: Antigen: not known.

Germline V CDR1 and CDR2: MNHNY, SVGAGI (reference sequence). V shed 0 bases and J shed 2 bases, with 8 bases lying between them. This CDR3 contains 15 residues. Using immunoSEQ multiplex PCR, the repertoire was profiled, and TCRdb retains in-frame clones only, with some absent. Here the sample spans some 60,000 clones, less than 90% being singletons. The material was PBMCs, obtained from a glioma patient whose treatment included an IDH1 peptide vaccine. This clonotype originated in a man aged 25-40 years with glioma. V usage is TRBV6-6 and J usage is TRBJ1-5; D is ambiguous. CDR3 sequence reads: CASSYSRLGNQPQHF. CDR3 sequence (DNA): TGTGCCAGCAGTTACTCCCGTTTGGGCAATCAGCCCCAGCATTTT.